One sample yielded the 30 T cell receptor beta chains listed below, sequenced in a study of T-cell reconstitution after alpha-beta-depleted transplantation in children. Unique molecular identifiers were used in preparing the TCRbeta library. TCRdb ran MiXCR on the PCR reads and lists one entry per CDR3 protein. Of about 600,000 distinct CDR3 sequences in the sample, 23% are singletons; the top ten hold approximately 14%. The sequencing used PBMCs, mostly from graft donor cells, collected 360 days after TCRalphabeta/CD19-depleted stem cell transplant. The receptor source for this set is a boy less than two years old who had a stem cell transplant for acute myeloid leukemia, so the T cells may come from the graft donor.

This clonotype has a single count. This chain links TRBV20-1 with TRBJ1-3; D gene ambiguous. V shed 4 bases and J shed 0 bases, with 10 bases lying between them. The CDR3 runs to 14 residues. Germline values: CDR1 DFQATT, CDR2 SNEGSKA (reference sequence). CDR3 residues: CSATGPTSGNTIYF. The CDR3 DNA is TGCAGTGCTACTGGACCGACCTCTGGAAACACCATATATTTT.

The chain has TRBV24-1 and TRBJ2-1; no clear D gene. CDR3 length: 16 residues. Trimming pared 4 bases from V and 9 bases from J, leaving 21 bases between. CDR1 and CDR2 (germline): KGHDR, SFDVKD. The chain's CDR3 is CATSEPTGLSVFEQFF. The CDR3 region has the DNA TGTGCCACCAGTGAGCCGACTGGTCTATCGGTTTTTGAGCAGTTCTTC.

This rearrangement joins TRBV7-2 to TRBJ2-1; D is uncertain. This CDR3 is 13 amino acids long. V was pared by 2 bases and J by 12 bases, with 14 bases between. Germline CDR1 SGHTA, CDR2 FQGNSA. The CDR3: CASSLTRPTGQFF. Written as DNA, the CDR3 is TGTGCCAGCAGCTTAACCCGGCCCACGGGGCAGTTCTTC.

CDR3 DNA sequence: TGCAGTGCTAGGGTAGCAGGCAAAGAGACCCAGTACTTC. Its protein is CSARVAGKETQYF. The chain recombines TRBV20-1 with TRBJ2-5, with D uncertain. This CDR3 region has 13 residues. Trimming removed 3 bases from V and 3 bases from J, with 11 bases in between. Per germline, CDR1 DFQATT and CDR2 SNEGSKA (reference sequence).

The chain is built from TRBV12-5 and TRBJ2-5; D is perhaps TRBD1 (6 bases). Germline V lookup: CDR1 LGHNT, CDR2 FRNRAP. V lost 6 bases, J lost 1 base, and 12 bases lay in between. CDR3 size: 14 residues. CDR3 DNA sequence: TGTGCTAGTGGCCTCACGACAGGCCAAGAGACCCAGTACTTC. Translating gives CASGLTTGQETQYF.

This clonotype has at least ten counts. The V and J genes are TRBV29-1 and TRBJ1-1; 7 bases fit TRBD1. With 5 bases clipped from V and 0 bases from J, the junction kept 15 bases outside the gene matches. Per the germline V gene, CDR1 is SQVTM and CDR2 is ANQGSEA. The CDR3 runs 17 residues. The CDR3 DNA is TGCAGCGTTAAGAGAGGCGGACAGGTATCCTTGAACACTGAAGCTTTCTTT. It yields the protein CSVKRGGQVSLNTEAFF.

The CDR3 DNA sequence: TGTGCCTGGAGTAGGGGTTCGGCGGGCGAGCAGTACTTC. It yields the protein CAWSRGSAGEQYF. The chain is built from TRBV30 and TRBJ2-7; tentatively, D is TRBD1 or TRBD2 (5 bases each). CDR3 size: 13 residues. The V and J ends lost 2 bases and 6 bases respectively, with 14 bases between them. The germline V gene has CDR1 GTSNPN and CDR2 SVGIG (reference sequence). The whole variable domain, remainder taken from reference TRBV30 and TRBJ2-7, is SQTIHQWPATLVQPVGSPLSLECTVEGTSNPNLYWYRQAAGRGLQLLFYSVGIGQISSEVPQNLSASRPQDRQFILSSKKLLLSDSGFYLCAWSRGSAGEQYFGPGTRLTVT.

The sample holds a few counts of this clonotype. The chain recombines TRBV29-1 with TRBJ1-2, with no clear D. CDR1 and CDR2 from the germline V gene are SQVTM and ANQGSEA. The CDR3 totals 15 residues. Trimming pared 0 bases from V and 2 bases from J, leaving 13 bases between. Written as DNA, the CDR3 is TGCAGCGTTGAAGATAGGATGGGCTTAAACTATGGCTACACCTTC. It yields the protein CSVEDRMGLNYGYTF.

This clonotype was found a few times. This rearrangement joins TRBV13 to TRBJ2-1, with 8 positions matching TRBD2. This CDR3 region has 18 residues. The V gene end was trimmed by 5 bases and the J gene end by 3 bases; junction bases not matched to a gene: 15. Germline V gene data show CDR1 as PRHDT and CDR2 as FYEKMQ (reference sequence). The chain's CDR3 is CASSMYYTRGGSYNEQFF. As DNA, the CDR3 is TGTGCCAGCAGCATGTACTATACTCGGGGGGGTAGCTACAATGAGCAGTTCTTC.

The V gene is TRBV7-3, the J gene TRBJ2-3; 7 bases line up with TRBD2. This CDR3 spans 14 amino acids. The V gene end was trimmed by 11 bases and the J gene end by 4 bases; junction bases not matched to a gene: 12. Germline V gene sequence: CDR1 SGHTA, CDR2 FQGTGA. CDR3 loop: CAFSPGLSSDTQYF. The DNA of the CDR3 is TGTGCCTTCAGCCCGGGACTATCCTCAGATACGCAGTATTTT. The full variable domain, rest sourced from reference TRBV7-3 and TRBJ2-3, is GAGVSQTPSNKVTEKGKYVELRCDPISGHTALYWYRQSLGQGPEFLIYFQGTGAADDSGLPNDRFFAVRPEGSVSTLKIQRTERGDSAVYLCAFSPGLSSDTQYFGPGTRLTVL.

The CDR3 protein is CASRRRENYGYTF. The CDR3 nucleotides are TGTGCCAGCAGGCGCCGGGAAAACTATGGCTACACCTTC. The chain links TRBV12-3 or TRBV12-4 to TRBJ1-2; D is unresolved. The CDR3 is 13 residues long. The V and J ends lost 6 bases and 2 bases respectively, with 10 bases between them.

This rearrangement joins TRBV10-2 to TRBJ1-4; no reliable D call. V shed 8 bases and J shed 0 bases, with 10 bases lying between them. This CDR3 is built from 14 residues. Germline CDR1 WSHSY, CDR2 SAAADI. Here the CDR3 reads CASGDTATNEKLFF. The CDR3 nucleotides are TGCGCCAGCGGAGACACTGCAACTAATGAAAAACTGTTTTTT.

The chain combines TRBV20-1 with TRBJ1-1; 7 nucleotides line up with TRBD1. The CDR3 loop spans 14 amino acids. V lost 6 bases, J lost 2 bases, and 9 bases stayed unmatched. The germline V gene has CDR1 DFQATT and CDR2 SNEGSKA (reference sequence). In DNA form, the CDR3 reads TGCAGTGCCTACCGGACAGGCGCCAACACTGAAGCTTTCTTT. This encodes CSAYRTGANTEAFF.

This clonotype has only a few counts. The gene calls are TRBV7-8 and TRBJ1-6, with TRBD1 as a possible D gene (5 bases). The CDR3 totals 12 residues. V dropped 4 bases and J dropped 11 bases, with 9 bases sitting between them. The germline V gene encodes CDR1 SGHVS and CDR2 FQNEAQ. The CDR3 region is CASSSNRTPLHF. CDR3 DNA: TGTGCCAGCAGCTCGAACAGGACACCCCTCCACTTT.

There are many counts of this clonotype. The chain links TRBV6-5 to TRBJ2-1; D uncertain. The CDR3 extends over 15 amino acids. Trimming stripped 5 bases from V and 0 bases from J, with 11 bases between. Germline lookup yields CDR1 MNHEY and CDR2 SVGAGI. The CDR3 sequence: CASSLVPFSYNEQFF. In nucleotides, the CDR3 is TGTGCCAGCAGTCTAGTACCCTTCTCCTACAATGAGCAGTTCTTC.

The table lists this clonotype with a few counts. The chain recombines TRBV6-5 with TRBJ2-1, with 7 nucleotides matching TRBD1. CDR1 is MNHEY, CDR2 SVGAGI, per germline. The CDR3 covers 16 residues. The trim removed 5 bases at V and 6 bases at J, leaving 13 bases unmatched. CDR3 residues: CASSTPATGLRNEQFF. CDR3 DNA sequence: TGTGCCAGCAGTACCCCAGCGACAGGGTTGCGCAATGAGCAGTTCTTC.

This clonotype was observed a handful of times. CDR3 sequence: CASSALQGTQYF. Here the CDR3 DNA reads TGTGCCAGCAGCGCGTTGCAGGGTACGCAGTATTTT. V gene TRBV9 combines with J gene TRBJ2-3; D is perhaps TRBD1 (5 bases). Trimming shortened V by 3 bases and J by 8 bases, and 10 bases separated the two germline ends. The CDR3 has 12 residues. Germline V gene sequence: CDR1 SGDLS, CDR2 YYNGEE.

This clonotype appeared a few times. The chain carries TRBV5-4 and TRBJ2-2; 11 bases line up with TRBD2. This CDR3 is 18 amino acids long. Losses at the gene ends were 2 bases for V and 1 base for J; bases not matched to a gene: 7. Germline-derived CDR1 and CDR2 are SGHNT and YYREEE (reference sequence). The DNA for the CDR3 is TGTGCCAGCAGCTTATTCCTAGCGGGGGGCTTGAACACCGGGGAGCTGTTTTTT. Residues: CASSLFLAGGLNTGELFF.

This chain joins TRBV5-1 and TRBJ2-1; D is unresolved. The CDR3 spans 15 residues. Germline-derived CDR1 and CDR2 are SGHRS and YFSETQ. V dropped 1 base and J dropped 6 bases, with 14 bases sitting between them. CDR3 sequence: CASSLSPEGLNEQFF. The CDR3 DNA is TGCGCCAGCAGCTTGTCGCCCGAAGGGCTCAATGAGCAGTTCTTC.

The sample holds a few counts of this clonotype. The gene calls are TRBV20-1 and TRBJ1-2; D is unclear. Germline V gene lookup returns CDR1 DFQATT and CDR2 SNEGSKA (reference sequence). The CDR3 totals 12 residues. Trimming removed 5 bases at V and 8 bases at J, with 15 bases between. CDR3: CSAVSGREGYTF. CDR3 nucleotides: TGCAGTGCTGTCAGTGGGCGTGAGGGCTACACCTTC.

This clonotype was seen ten or more times. The chain links TRBV7-9 to TRBJ2-1; possible D gene TRBD2, 6 bases. Between the trimmed V and J ends, which lost 3 bases and 6 bases, there was a span of 9 bases. Germline lookup yields CDR1 SEHNR and CDR2 FQNEAQ (reference sequence). The CDR3 runs 13 residues. CDR3 coding DNA: TGTGCCAGCAGCTTGGAGGGGCCCAATGAGCAGTTCTTC. Translation: CASSLEGPNEQFF.

This clonotype was counted between two and nine times. The chain employs TRBV20-1 and TRBJ2-4; D assignment may be TRBD1 or TRBD2 (5 bases each). The CDR3 sequence is 13 residues long. In germline, CDR1 is DFQATT, CDR2 SNEGSKA (reference sequence). Trimming removed 3 bases from V and 8 bases from J, with 14 bases in between. The CDR3 nucleotides are TGCAGTGCTAGCCTTTCTAGAGGGGACATTCAGTACTTC. This encodes CSASLSRGDIQYF.

In its sample, this clonotype was seen a few times. V usage is TRBV15 and J usage is TRBJ2-4; D is tentatively TRBD1 or TRBD2 (5 bases each). CDR3 size: 12 residues. Germline assignment: CDR1 LNHNV and CDR2 YYDKDF (reference sequence). The V end was cut by 0 bases, the J end by 8 bases, with 5 bases between. The CDR3 here is CATSREGDIQYF. CDR3 nucleotides: TGTGCCACCAGCAGAGAGGGGGACATTCAGTACTTC. The full variable domain, in which reference TRBV15 and TRBJ2-4 provide the parts outside the CDR3, is DAMVIQNPRYQVTQFGKPVTLSCSQTLNHNVMYWYQQKSSQAPKLLFHYYDKDFNNEADTPDNFQSRRPNTSFCFLDIRSPGLGDTAMYLCATSREGDIQYFGAGTRLSVL.

This clonotype was counted only a few times. The chain has TRBV7-2 and TRBJ2-1; 9 bases are shared with TRBD1. The germline V gene has CDR1 SGHTA and CDR2 FQGNSA. V lost 6 bases and J lost 3; bases outside the gene matches: 9. The CDR3 loop spans 16 amino acids. The CDR3 DNA is TGTGCCAGCAGGTCCAGACAGGGGGGAGACTACAATGAGCAGTTCTTC. The encoded protein is CASRSRQGGDYNEQFF. Combining the CDR3 with reference TRBV7-2 and TRBJ2-1 gives the whole variable domain GAGVSQSPSNKVTEKGKDVELRCDPISGHTALYWYRQSLGQGLEFLIYFQGNSAPDKSGLPSDRFSAERTGGSVSTLTIQRTQQEDSAVYLCASRSRQGGDYNEQFFGPGTRLTVL.

This clonotype was seen ten or more times. The J gene is TRBJ2-7, the V gene TRBV20-1; 9 nucleotides align to TRBD2. The CDR3 contains 13 residues. Looked up from germline, CDR1 is DFQATT and CDR2 is SNEGSKA (reference sequence). The trim removed 3 bases at V and 4 bases at J, leaving 4 bases unmatched. The DNA for the CDR3 is TGCAGTGCTAGCGGCGGGGGGGTTTACGAGCAGTACGTC. Its protein is CSASGGGVYEQYV.

This clonotype was recorded a few times. The chain carries TRBV12-3 or TRBV12-4 and TRBJ1-1; D might be TRBD1 (6 bases). V was cut by 6 bases and J by 11 bases, with 16 bases left in between. The CDR3 length is 12 residues. In nucleotides, the CDR3 is TGTGCCAGCAGCCTTGACAGGTCGACGGCTTTCTTT. It specifies CASSLDRSTAFF.

This clonotype has at least ten counts. The rearrangement joins TRBV20-1 to TRBJ2-7; maybe TRBD1 (6 bases). The ends were cut back, 1 base at V and 2 bases at J, with 9 bases in the middle. CDR3 size: 13 residues. Per germline, CDR1 DFQATT and CDR2 SNEGSKA (reference sequence). Here the CDR3 DNA reads TGCAGTGCTAGAGGTCAGGGGCCCTACGAGCAGTACTTC. It specifies CSARGQGPYEQYF.

This clonotype was counted only a few times. The gene calls are TRBV20-1 and TRBJ2-1, with unresolved D. Trimming pared 6 bases from V and 0 bases from J, leaving 15 bases between. Germline assignment: CDR1 DFQATT and CDR2 SNEGSKA (reference sequence). The CDR3 sequence is 15 residues long. The CDR3 nucleotides are TGCAGTGCGAGGTCTATCGTGGGCTCCTACAATGAGCAGTTCTTC. It specifies CSARSIVGSYNEQFF.

This clonotype has just a few counts. This chain connects TRBV20-1 to TRBJ2-7, with D possibly being TRBD2 (6 bases). V lost 5 bases, J lost 8 bases, and 19 bases lay in between. The V gene's germline CDR1 is DFQATT and CDR2 SNEGSKA (reference sequence). The CDR3 covers 13 residues. CDR3 nucleotides: TGCAGTGCTTACCGGGACGGCGGGACTCAGCAGTACGTC. Its protein is CSAYRDGGTQQYV.

The rearrangement uses TRBV4-3 and TRBJ2-7; no clear D gene. Germline CDR1 is LGHNA and CDR2 is YSLEER. The CDR3 contains 15 residues. Deletions cut 0 bases from V and 3 bases from J, with 12 bases between. The CDR3 DNA follows: TGCGCCAGCAGCCAAGATTTGGGGTCCCTCTACGAGCAGTACTTC. This codes for CASSQDLGSLYEQYF.